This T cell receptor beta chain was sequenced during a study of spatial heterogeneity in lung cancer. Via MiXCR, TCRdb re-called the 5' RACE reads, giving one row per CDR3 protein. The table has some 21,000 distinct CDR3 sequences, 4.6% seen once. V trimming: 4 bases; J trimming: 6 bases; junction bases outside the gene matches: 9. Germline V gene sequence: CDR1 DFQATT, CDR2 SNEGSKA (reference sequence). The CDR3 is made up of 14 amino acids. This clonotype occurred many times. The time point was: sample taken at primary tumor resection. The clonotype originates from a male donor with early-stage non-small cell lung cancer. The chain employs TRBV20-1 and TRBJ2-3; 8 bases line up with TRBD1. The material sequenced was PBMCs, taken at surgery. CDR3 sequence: CSATDRGSSDTQYF. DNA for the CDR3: TGCAGTGCTACTGACAGGGGTTCGTCCGATACGCAGTATTTT.